Presented here are 21 T cell receptor beta chains from one specimen sequenced in a study of T cells in localized non-small cell lung cancer. The method was immunoSEQ multiplex PCR; TCRdb's version includes in-frame clones alone and lacks a portion of them. In the table there are about 23,000 clones, approximately 87% of which are singletons. The input for sequencing was peripheral blood, taken before any cancer treatment. Receptors were obtained from a woman aged 35 to 75 with stage I lung adenocarcinoma.

This chain links TRBV9 with TRBJ1-2; maybe TRBD1 (5 bases). Germline loops: CDR1 SGDLS, CDR2 YYNGEE. Deletions cut 4 bases from V and 6 bases from J, with 16 bases between. The CDR3 length is 14 residues. CDR3 nucleotide sequence: TGTGCCAGCAGCCAGACGGGGGGAGTGAATGGCTACACCTTC. Protein sequence: CASSQTGGVNGYTF.

The rearrangement uses TRBV12-5 and TRBJ2-6; perhaps TRBD1 as D (5 bases). The CDR3 totals 18 residues. CDR1 is LGHNT and CDR2 is FRNRAP in the germline V gene. V gave up 5 bases and J gave up 5 bases, with 22 bases separating them. CDR3 nucleotides: TGTGCTAGTGGTAACGATTGTGCAGGACAAAGTCGGGCCAACGTCCTGACTTTC. This codes for CASGNDCAGQSRANVLTF.

The V and J genes are TRBV6-1 and TRBJ2-3; D possibly matches TRBD1 or TRBD2 (5 bases each). Germline V CDR1 and CDR2: MNHNS, SASEGT. V was pared by 8 bases and J by 4 bases, with 13 bases between. The CDR3 sequence is 13 residues long. DNA of the CDR3: TGTGCCAGCGGGGGTGGGGTGGCAGATACGCAGTATTTT. The encoded protein is CASGGGVADTQYF.

This sequence joins TRBV1 and TRBJ2-3; the table's D call, TRBD1, has no DNA check behind it. TRBV1 corresponds to a pseudogene. The CDR3 covers 15 residues. Here the CDR3 DNA reads TGCACCAGCAGCCACCATCGCTCGACAGGGGATACGCAGTATTTT. Translated: CTSSHHRSTGDTQYF.

This sequence joins TRBV28 and TRBJ1-4, with D tentatively TRBD1 (5 bases). Trimming cost V 6 bases and J 0 bases, with 17 bases left between them. This CDR3 has 17 amino acids. From germline, CDR1 is MDHEN and CDR2 SYDVKM. CDR3 bases: TGTGCCAGCAGCTCAACCCCCACAGGAGCAACTAATGAAAAACTGTTTTTT. Encoded protein: CASSSTPTGATNEKLFF.

The chain uses TRBV2 and TRBJ2-5; D not resolved. V lost 8 bases, J lost 3 bases, and 7 bases lay in between. The CDR3 runs to 11 residues. CDR1 and CDR2 from the germline V gene are SNHLY and FYNNEI. The CDR3 protein is CASGSEETQYF. CDR3 DNA sequence: TGTGCCAGCGGTTCTGAAGAGACCCAGTACTTC.

This clone was recorded only once. The chain joins TRBV11-1 to TRBJ1-1; possible D gene TRBD1, 6 bases. This CDR3 contains 17 residues. The V and J ends lost 6 bases and 1 base respectively, with 21 bases between them. CDR1 and CDR2 from the germline V gene are SGHAT and FQDESV (reference sequence). CDR3 nucleotides: TGTGCCAGCAGGGAGGGATGGGGGGCAGGGCAGAACACTGAAGCTTTCTTT. It translates to CASREGWGAGQNTEAFF.

V and J are TRBV2 and TRBJ2-4; D may be TRBD1 (7 bases). V was trimmed by 9 bases and J by 7 bases, leaving 22 bases between them. CDR1 is SNHLY and CDR2 is FYNNEI in the germline V gene. CDR3 length: 15 amino acids. CDR3 in DNA: TGTGCCAGTTTAGACAGGGTCCTGAGCGGGAACATTCAGTACTTC. This codes for CASLDRVLSGNIQYF. Drawing the rest from reference TRBV2 and TRBJ2-4, the complete variable domain is EPEVTQTPSHQVTQMGQEVILRCVPISNHLYFYWYRQILGQKVEFLVSFYNNEISEKSEIFDDQFSVERPDGSNFTLKIRSTKLEDSAMYFCASLDRVLSGNIQYFGAGTRLSVL.

This clone was counted between two and nine times. The V gene is TRBV7-6, the J gene TRBJ2-1, with unresolved D. This CDR3 spans 11 amino acids. CDR1 and CDR2 from the germline V gene are SGHVS and FNYEAQ. With 5 bases removed from V and 7 bases from J, the gap between germline ends came to 6 bases. The CDR3 spells CASSVVNEQFF. Written as DNA, the CDR3 is TGTGCCAGCAGCGTCGTAAATGAGCAGTTCTTC.

This sequence joins TRBV4-1 and TRBJ1-3; D is unresolved. Deletions cut 0 bases from V and 0 bases from J, with 9 bases between. Germline V CDR1 and CDR2: MGHRA, YSYEKL. This CDR3 comprises 16 residues. The CDR3 sequence: CASSQEQQNSGNTIYF. CDR3 in DNA: TGCGCCAGCAGCCAAGAACAACAGAACTCTGGAAACACCATATATTTT.

CDR3 sequence (DNA): TGTGCCAGCAGCCGGGACAGGGACTTTGGGCAGTTCTTC. The encoded protein is CASSRDRDFGQFF. The V call is TRBV14, the J call TRBJ2-1; 9 nucleotides line up with TRBD1. This CDR3 region has 13 residues. Germline V lookup: CDR1 SGHDN, CDR2 FVKESK. Trimming took 4 bases from V and 12 from J; bases not matched to a gene: 7.

V is TRBV6-5 and J is TRBJ2-7, with D possibly being TRBD1 (5 bases). The germline V gene encodes CDR1 MNHEY and CDR2 SVGAGI. The CDR3 totals 14 residues. The V gene lost 2 bases and the J gene lost 2 bases, with 10 bases spanning the gap. CDR3 in amino acids: CASSYSGATYEQYF. The CDR3 bases are TGTGCCAGCAGTTACAGTGGGGCCACCTACGAGCAGTACTTC.

This sequence joins TRBV15 and TRBJ2-2, with D possibly being TRBD1 (6 bases). Looked up from germline, CDR1 is LNHNV and CDR2 is YYDKDF (reference sequence). V was trimmed by 0 bases and J by 6 bases, leaving 14 bases between them. This CDR3 spans 16 amino acids. CDR3 amino acids: CATSREKGRGSGELFF. CDR3 bases: TGTGCCACCAGCAGAGAAAAGGGCAGGGGCTCCGGGGAGCTGTTTTTT.

The CDR3 is CASSLHPGGNTIYF. DNA of the CDR3: TGTGCCAGCAGCTTACATCCCGGGGGAAACACCATATATTTT. This sequence joins TRBV7-2 and TRBJ1-3; the D is unclear. CDR3 length equals 14 residues. Germline CDR1 and CDR2: SGHTA and FQGNSA. Deletions cut 2 bases from V and 4 bases from J, with 9 bases between.

The rearrangement joins TRBV2 to TRBJ1-2, with D possibly TRBD1 on 6 matching bases. V lost 6 bases and J lost 4, with 12 bases in between. This CDR3 spans 13 amino acids. Germline V gene data show CDR1 as SNHLY and CDR2 as FYNNEI. The CDR3 sequence: CASRVTGRYGYTF. In nucleotides, the CDR3 is TGTGCCAGCAGAGTAACAGGGCGCTATGGCTACACCTTC.

J is TRBJ1-6 and V is TRBV14; D remains ambiguous. The CDR3 covers 12 residues. Germline loops: CDR1 SGHDN, CDR2 FVKESK. Between the trimmed V and J ends, which lost 3 bases and 10 bases, there was a span of 7 bases. The CDR3 loop reads CASSHERSPLHF. CDR3 nucleotides: TGTGCCAGCAGCCATGAAAGGTCACCCCTCCACTTT.

V gene TRBV29-1 combines with J gene TRBJ1-5, with TRBD1 as a possible D gene (6 bases). CDR3 length: 13 amino acids. The V end was cut by 6 bases, the J end by 0 bases, with 9 bases between. The germline V gene has CDR1 SQVTM and CDR2 ANQGSEA. The DNA of the CDR3 is TGCAGCGTCGGGGACAATAGCAATCAGCCCCAGCATTTT. It specifies CSVGDNSNQPQHF.

This rearrangement joins TRBV7-2 to TRBJ2-7, with D perhaps matching TRBD1 (7 bases). The CDR3 runs to 15 residues. Trimming removed 5 bases from V and 6 bases from J, with 20 bases in between. Germline-derived CDR1 and CDR2 are SGHTA and FQGNSA. The CDR3 DNA follows: TGTGCCAGCAGCCCAGGGGGGCTTGGGGGACTCGAGCAGTACTTC. Translating gives CASSPGGLGGLEQYF.

The chain joins TRBV13 to TRBJ1-3; D is uncertain. The V end lost 7 bases, the J end lost 0 bases, and 13 bases lay between the germline ends. The CDR3 runs to 15 residues. Germline CDR1 reads PRHDT; CDR2 reads FYEKMQ (reference sequence). The CDR3 loop reads CASTIDNGSGNTIYF. CDR3 coding DNA: TGTGCCAGCACAATCGACAATGGCTCTGGAAACACCATATATTTT.

The rearrangement joins TRBV7-9 to TRBJ1-1, with 9 bases matching TRBD1. There are 14 residues in the CDR3. The germline V gene has CDR1 SEHNR and CDR2 FQNEAQ (reference sequence). V was pared by 4 bases and J by 6 bases, with 6 bases of the junction left unmatched. The CDR3: CASSSWTGAPEAFF. The CDR3 DNA reads TGTGCCAGCAGCTCTTGGACAGGGGCCCCTGAAGCTTTCTTT.

V usage is TRBV5-1 and J usage is TRBJ1-1; no clear D gene. CDR3 length: 14 amino acids. CDR1 and CDR2 (germline): SGHRS, YFSETQ. Between the trimmed V and J ends, which lost 5 bases and 1 base, there was a span of 12 bases. The CDR3 sequence is CASRYGQQNTEAFF. The DNA of the CDR3 is TGCGCCAGCAGATACGGGCAGCAGAACACTGAAGCTTTCTTT.